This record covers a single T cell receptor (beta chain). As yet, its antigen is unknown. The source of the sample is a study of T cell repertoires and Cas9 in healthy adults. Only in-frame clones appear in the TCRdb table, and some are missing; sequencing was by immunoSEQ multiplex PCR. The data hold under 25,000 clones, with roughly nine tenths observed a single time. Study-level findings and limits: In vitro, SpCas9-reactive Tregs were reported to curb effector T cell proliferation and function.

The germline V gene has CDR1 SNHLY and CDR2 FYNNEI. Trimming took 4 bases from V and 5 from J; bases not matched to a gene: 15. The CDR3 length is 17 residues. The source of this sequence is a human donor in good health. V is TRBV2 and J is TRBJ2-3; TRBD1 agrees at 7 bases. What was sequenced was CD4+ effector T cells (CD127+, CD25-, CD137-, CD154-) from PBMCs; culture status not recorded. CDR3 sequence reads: CASSATRGGHRGDTQYF. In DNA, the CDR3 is TGTGCCAGCAGTGCGACGCGAGGGGGCCACAGGGGAGATACGCAGTATTTT.